Below are 22 T cell receptor beta chains sequenced from a single sample in a study of shared clonotypes between healthy human individuals. The method was immunoSEQ multiplex PCR; TCRdb's version includes in-frame clones alone and lacks a portion of them. The sample consists of around 700,000 clones, approximately 79% of them appearing once. Sequencing used memory CD4+ T cells sorted from blood. Regarding subset: CD45RA-negative fraction. The receptors shown here come from a woman between 25 and 40 years old in good health.

This sequence joins TRBV6-5 and TRBJ2-5; D is undetermined. The CDR3 sequence is 14 residues long. Trimming shortened V by 6 bases and J by 5 bases, and 16 bases separated the two germline ends. CDR1 and CDR2 from the germline V gene are MNHEY and SVGAGI. The CDR3 nucleotides read TGTGCCAGCAGGTCTTACGGATCCGGGGAGACCCAGTACTTC. Translating gives CASRSYGSGETQYF.

Only one count was recorded for this clone. This chain joins TRBV4-2 and TRBJ2-7; 8 bases line up with TRBD2. Per germline, CDR1 LGHNA and CDR2 YNFKEQ. With V trimmed by 0 bases and J by 3 bases, 4 bases remained unmatched. This CDR3 comprises 15 residues. This CDR3 reads CASSQEMAGGYEQYF. CDR3 nucleotide sequence: TGTGCCAGCAGCCAAGAGATGGCGGGAGGCTACGAGCAGTACTTC.

V gene TRBV7-7 combines with J gene TRBJ2-5, with D possibly TRBD1 on 6 matching bases. The CDR3 extends over 14 amino acids. The ends were cut back, 4 bases at V and 4 bases at J, with 13 bases in the middle. Per the germline V gene, CDR1 is SSHAT and CDR2 is FNYEAQ (reference sequence). In DNA form, the CDR3 reads TGTGCCAGCAGCTCCACAGGGTCAGGAGAGACCCAGTACTTC. This codes for CASSSTGSGETQYF.

The chain has TRBV28 and TRBJ1-4; D is uncertain. CDR1 and CDR2 (germline): MDHEN, SYDVKM. V was trimmed by 8 bases and J by 8 bases, leaving 9 bases between them. The CDR3 has 11 residues. The CDR3: CASRGVEKLFF. The DNA of the CDR3 is TGTGCCAGCCGCGGGGTCGAAAAACTGTTTTTT.

The rearrangement links TRBV19 to TRBJ2-5, with 9 bases identical to TRBD1. With V trimmed by 4 bases and J by 4 bases, 7 bases remained unmatched. This CDR3 has 15 residues. Germline CDR1 is LNHDA and CDR2 is SQIVND (reference sequence). CDR3 bases: TGTGCCAGTAGTACGGGACAGGGAGTTTCAGAGACCCAGTACTTC. This encodes CASSTGQGVSETQYF.

The rearrangement joins TRBV10-1 to TRBJ2-7; 7 nucleotides agree with TRBD1. Germline CDR1 is WNHNN and CDR2 is SYGVQD (reference sequence). The CDR3 loop spans 14 amino acids. J was trimmed by 4 bases and V by 3 bases; bases with no gene match: 6. The CDR3 sequence: CASSEEGAGYEQYF. The CDR3 DNA reads as TGCGCCAGCAGTGAAGAGGGGGCAGGATACGAGCAGTACTTC.

A few counts support this clone. V usage is TRBV4-1 and J usage is TRBJ1-2; D call uncertain. Germline CDR1 reads MGHRA; CDR2 reads YSYEKL. The CDR3 runs 15 residues. V lost 0 bases, J lost 3 bases, and 11 bases lay in between. The CDR3 nucleotides read TGCGCCAGCAGCCAAGAGTACGCGGGTTACTATGGCTACACCTTC. Its protein is CASSQEYAGYYGYTF.

There are many counts of this clone. The chain carries TRBV5-8 and TRBJ2-1, with D tentatively TRBD2 (6 bases). The CDR3 loop spans 14 amino acids. The germline gives CDR1 SGHTS, CDR2 YDEGEE. The V and J ends lost 7 bases and 9 bases respectively, with 20 bases between them. Written as DNA, the CDR3 is TGTGCCAGCTTCCCTCGTCTGGAGGGAGTTGAGCAGTTCTTC. Protein sequence: CASFPRLEGVEQFF.

The J gene is TRBJ1-5, the V gene TRBV7-2, with D unresolved. The CDR3 totals 15 residues. V was cut by 1 base and J by 9 bases, with 16 bases left in between. Germline CDR1 reads SGHTA; CDR2 reads FQGNSA. CDR3 residues: CASSLGKEVSRPQHF. The DNA for the CDR3 is TGTGCCAGCAGCTTAGGAAAGGAGGTTTCACGGCCCCAGCATTTT.

The chain links TRBV9 to TRBJ2-2, with D hard to call. The germline gives CDR1 SGDLS, CDR2 YYNGEE. Trimming removed 1 base from V and 4 bases from J, with 5 bases in between. There are 13 residues in the CDR3. The CDR3 region has the DNA TGTGCCAGCAGCGTACTTGGCACCGGGGAGCTGTTTTTT. Protein sequence: CASSVLGTGELFF.

The rearrangement uses TRBV28 and TRBJ1-4, with a weak D call TRBD1 (6 bases). Germline values: CDR1 MDHEN, CDR2 SYDVKM. This CDR3 region has 16 residues. The V and J ends lost 4 bases and 10 bases respectively, with 22 bases between them. DNA of the CDR3: TGTGCCAGCAGTTACACGGGGCAGGGGCAGCAAGGAAAACTGTTTTTT. Encoded protein: CASSYTGQGQQGKLFF.

This clone was seen once. Other DNA sequences in this specimen translate into the identical CDR3. This chain uses TRBV7-2 with TRBJ2-7; 13 nucleotides line up with TRBD2. There are 15 residues in the CDR3. The germline CDR1 and CDR2 sequences are SGHTA and FQGNSA. With V trimmed by 6 bases and J by 4 bases, 6 bases remained unmatched. The CDR3 here is CASSSGLAGSYEQYF. For the CDR3, the DNA is TGTGCCAGCAGTTCGGGACTAGCGGGAAGTTACGAGCAGTACTTC.

V and J are TRBV27 and TRBJ2-3, with 9 bases that match TRBD2. This CDR3 is 15 amino acids long. CDR1 is MNHEY, CDR2 SMNVEV, per germline (reference sequence). The ends lost 7 bases at V and 0 bases at J; junction bases unmatched: 5. The CDR3 DNA is TGTGCCAGCACTCCGCTAGCGGGGAGCACAGATACGCAGTATTTT. Translating it yields CASTPLAGSTDTQYF.

V gene TRBV5-1 combines with J gene TRBJ2-7, with D possibly TRBD1 on 6 matching bases. The CDR3 sequence is 15 residues long. The ends were cut back, 3 bases at V and 4 bases at J, with 17 bases in the middle. The germline V gene has CDR1 SGHRS and CDR2 YFSETQ. The CDR3 sequence: CASSWVPGHLYEQYF. DNA of the CDR3: TGCGCCAGCAGCTGGGTGCCGGGACACCTATACGAGCAGTACTTC.

J is TRBJ2-3 and V is TRBV6-6, with D possibly matching TRBD1 (5 bases). The CDR3 consists of 14 residues. V gave up 0 bases and J gave up 8 bases, with 12 bases separating them. Germline V gene sequence: CDR1 MNHNY, CDR2 SVGAGI (reference sequence). CDR3: CASSYSGNQGTQYF. The CDR3 DNA is TGTGCCAGCAGTTACTCGGGCAACCAGGGTACGCAGTATTTT.

This chain connects TRBV18 to TRBJ1-4, with TRBD1 matching 8 bases. The CDR3 runs 18 residues. The V gene end was trimmed by 4 bases and the J gene end by 5 bases; junction bases not matched to a gene: 15. Germline V gene lookup returns CDR1 KGHSH and CDR2 LQKENI. The CDR3 sequence is CASSLTGTGKSRNEKLFF. The CDR3 nucleotides read TGTGCCAGCTCACTAACCGGGACAGGCAAGTCGCGAAATGAAAAACTGTTTTTT.

The chain employs TRBV10-3 and TRBJ2-7; D may be TRBD1 (5 bases). CDR1 is ENHRY and CDR2 is SYGVKD in the germline V gene. CDR3 length: 12 residues. Trimming removed 10 bases from V and 8 bases from J, with 18 bases in between. CDR3 protein: CASMSRVSKQYF. CDR3 in DNA: TGTGCCAGCATGAGCAGGGTTAGTAAGCAGTACTTC.

The chain uses TRBV7-3 and TRBJ1-5, with D possibly TRBD1 on 5 matching bases. Trimming removed 6 bases from V and 6 bases from J, with 12 bases in between. The V gene's germline CDR1 is SGHTA and CDR2 FQGTGA. The length of the CDR3 is 13 residues. CDR3: CASRGLIGQPQHF. DNA of the CDR3: TGTGCCAGCAGGGGGCTCATAGGTCAGCCCCAGCATTTT.

The sample holds a few counts of this clone. The sample contains more than one DNA sequence encoding this CDR3. The V call is TRBV2, the J call TRBJ1-1; D remains ambiguous. Trimming removed 6 bases from V and 3 bases from J, with 5 bases in between. The germline CDR1 and CDR2 sequences are SNHLY and FYNNEI. This CDR3 contains 11 residues. The CDR3 DNA follows: TGTGCCAGCAGGCGGGACACTGAAGCTTTCTTT. Translating it yields CASRRDTEAFF.

This clone was found a few times. The CDR3 protein is CASSGKTVGRYEQYF. The CDR3, as DNA: TGCGCCAGCAGCGGAAAGACAGTTGGACGCTACGAGCAGTACTTC. The V and J genes are TRBV10-1 and TRBJ2-7; the D gene is possibly TRBD1 (5 bases). The CDR3 has 15 amino acids. From germline, CDR1 is WNHNN and CDR2 SYGVQD (reference sequence). Trimming shortened V by 6 bases and J by 3 bases, and 18 bases separated the two germline ends.

This clone was seen more than once but under ten times. V and J are TRBV5-1 and TRBJ2-3, with TRBD1 matching over 7 bases. Germline V gene sequence: CDR1 SGHRS, CDR2 YFSETQ. The CDR3 consists of 15 residues. V shed 3 bases, J shed 3 bases, and the junction held 7 bases outside the gene matches. The CDR3 reads CASSSTGQITDTQYF. The CDR3 DNA is TGCGCCAGCAGCTCCACGGGACAGATAACAGATACGCAGTATTTT.

Concerning this clone: This sample also contains other DNA sequences that code for the same CDR3. CDR3 DNA: TGTGCCAGCAGCGGGACAGGGTACAGCAATCAGCCCCAGCATTTT. Translating it yields CASSGTGYSNQPQHF. The V gene is TRBV6-1, the J gene TRBJ1-5, with 9 bases aligning to TRBD1. CDR1 is MNHNS, CDR2 SASEGT, per germline. Germline trimming cut 6 bases from V and 1 base from J; bases unmatched to any gene: 4. The CDR3 runs 15 residues.